These 27 T cell receptor beta chains originate from one sample sequenced in a study of memory CD8 T cells in hepatitis C reinfection. Sequenced by immunoSEQ multiplex PCR; TCRdb stores in-frame clones only, minus some. The sample carries 35,000 to 50,000 clones, roughly 90% recorded once. Specified time point: peak reinfection, 3 to 8 weeks after reinfection detection. No in vitro expansion preceded TCR sequencing of the sorted cells. The sequencing sample was made of naive CD8+ T cells sorted from blood. The source is a man between 18 and 35 years old with hepatitis C virus infection.

The rearrangement uses TRBV7-9 and TRBJ1-1; D gene unclear. The germline gives CDR1 SEHNR, CDR2 FQNEAQ (reference sequence). V was pared by 5 bases and J by 0 bases, with 13 bases between. The CDR3 is 15 amino acids. The CDR3 region is CASSQSSGMNTEAFF. CDR3 nucleotide sequence: TGTGCCAGCAGCCAGTCCAGTGGCATGAACACTGAAGCTTTCTTT.

The J gene is TRBJ2-1, the V gene TRBV5-5; 7 nucleotides match TRBD2. CDR1 SGHKS and CDR2 YYEKEE come from the germline V gene (reference sequence). V shed 4 bases, J shed 5 bases, and the junction held 15 bases outside the gene matches. CDR3 length equals 17 residues. The CDR3 sequence: CASSLEPGLGKNNEQFF. CDR3 DNA: TGTGCCAGCAGCCTTGAACCCGGACTAGGGAAGAACAATGAGCAGTTCTTC.

This sequence joins TRBV4-1 and TRBJ2-5, with 9 bases lining up with TRBD2. The trim removed 1 base at V and 2 bases at J, leaving 8 bases unmatched. The CDR3 extends over 17 amino acids. Germline V gives CDR1 MGHRA, CDR2 YSYEKL. CDR3 bases: TGCGCCAGCAGCCAAGGATCTAGCGGGGTTGCACAAGAGACCCAGTACTTC. This codes for CASSQGSSGVAQETQYF.

The rearrangement links TRBV14 to TRBJ2-3, with 7 positions matching TRBD2. This CDR3 comprises 17 residues. Per the germline V gene, CDR1 is SGHDN and CDR2 is FVKESK. Trimming at V came to 0 bases and at J to 7 bases, leaving 13 bases not matched to a gene. In nucleotides, the CDR3 is TGTGCCAGCAGCCAAGATTGGGCCAGCGGGGAACGAAATACGCAGTATTTT. Protein product: CASSQDWASGERNTQYF.

The rearrangement links TRBV7-6 to TRBJ2-2; D gene uncertain. Trimming removed 8 bases at V and 3 bases at J, with 7 bases between. Germline assignment: CDR1 SGHVS and CDR2 FNYEAQ. The CDR3 is 12 amino acids. This chain's CDR3 is CASAVDTGELFF. The CDR3 region has the DNA TGTGCCAGCGCGGTGGACACCGGGGAGCTGTTTTTT.

The chain carries TRBV6-5 and TRBJ2-3; weak D call: TRBD2 (5 bases). Trimming took off 4 bases at V and 4 bases at J, with 9 bases between the two ends. The CDR3 has 13 residues. Germline V CDR1 and CDR2: MNHEY, SVGAGI. CDR3: CASSSSSSDTQYF. CDR3 coding DNA: TGTGCCAGCAGTTCATCTAGCTCAGATACGCAGTATTTT.

This clone has a single count. The V gene is TRBV4-1, the J gene TRBJ2-7, with D uncertain. This CDR3 spans 13 amino acids. V shed 1 base and J shed 5 bases, with 9 bases lying between them. Germline-derived CDR1 and CDR2 are MGHRA and YSYEKL. The CDR3 region is CASSQGVIDEQYF. The CDR3 bases are TGCGCCAGCAGCCAAGGCGTTATCGACGAGCAGTACTTC.

CDR3 DNA: TGTGCCAGCAGGGAGTTACGGACACCCTACGAGCAGTACTTC. Its translation is CASRELRTPYEQYF. The V and J genes are TRBV27 and TRBJ2-7; a weak D match, TRBD1 (5 bases). Germline CDR1 reads MNHEY; CDR2 reads SMNVEV (reference sequence). The CDR3 is 14 residues long. Trimming pared 6 bases from V and 2 bases from J, leaving 14 bases between.

The CDR3 DNA reads as TGTGCCAGCAGCCCAAGGGACGGGACTATTTACTACGAGCAGTACGTC. Translating it yields CASSPRDGTIYYEQYV. The chain employs TRBV6-6 and TRBJ2-7, with 7 bases matching TRBD2. Germline CDR1 is MNHNY and CDR2 is SVGAGI (reference sequence). V trimming: 6 bases; J trimming: 3 bases; junction bases outside the gene matches: 14. The CDR3 is 16 residues long.

J is TRBJ1-2 and V is TRBV19; 7 bases agree with TRBD1. The CDR3 loop spans 13 amino acids. Germline CDR1 and CDR2: LNHDA and SQIVND (reference sequence). The J segment lost 2 bases and the V segment lost 6 bases, leaving 3 bases of the junction unmatched. The CDR3, as DNA: TGTGCCAGTAGCTGGGGACAGAACTATGGCTACACCTTC. Translated: CASSWGQNYGYTF.

This chain connects TRBV7-9 to TRBJ2-1; 11 bases are a match to TRBD2. Germline CDR1 reads SEHNR; CDR2 reads FQNEAQ (reference sequence). V dropped 1 base and J dropped 6; count of bases not matched to a gene: 2. This CDR3 is built from 15 residues. This CDR3 reads CASSLGGLAVNEQFF. The DNA for the CDR3 is TGTGCCAGCAGCTTAGGGGGACTAGCGGTCAATGAGCAGTTCTTC.

The gene calls are TRBV11-2 and TRBJ1-1; D call uncertain. CDR1 and CDR2 (germline): SGHAT, FQNNGV. The CDR3 consists of 16 residues. The V gene lost 0 bases and the J gene lost 1 base, with 12 bases spanning the gap. Here the CDR3 reads CASSLELGSGNTEAFF. In nucleotides, the CDR3 is TGTGCCAGCAGCTTAGAGTTGGGGAGCGGGAACACTGAAGCTTTCTTT.

The chain links TRBV19 to TRBJ2-1, with 12 bases fitting TRBD2. The CDR3 extends over 17 amino acids. Germline lookup yields CDR1 LNHDA and CDR2 SQIVND (reference sequence). V shed 7 bases and J 4 bases; nucleotides not matched to a gene: 11. CDR3 loop: CASTPRSGLAGYNEQFF. Written as DNA, the CDR3 is TGTGCCAGTACCCCCCGGTCCGGACTAGCGGGGTACAATGAGCAGTTCTTC. Looking up the rest from reference TRBV19 and TRBJ2-1 gives the full variable domain: DGGITQSPKYLFRKEGQNVTLSCEQNLNHDAMYWYRQDPGQGLRLIYYSQIVNDFQKGDIAEGYSVSREKKESFPLTVTSAQKNPTAFYLCASTPRSGLAGYNEQFFGPGTRLTVL.

The rearrangement links TRBV6-5 to TRBJ1-5, with a possible D match to TRBD1 (6 bases). The CDR3 covers 14 residues. Germline V gene data show CDR1 as MNHEY and CDR2 as SVGAGI. Trimming removed 5 bases at V and 0 bases at J, with 8 bases between. CDR3 in DNA: TGTGCCAGCAGTCTAGGGGGTAGCAATCAGCCCCAGCATTTT. Translation gives CASSLGGSNQPQHF.

With respect to this clone: Other DNA sequences of this sample code for an identical CDR3. The chain uses TRBV27 and TRBJ1-6, with a possible D match to TRBD1 (6 bases). The V gene lost 3 bases and the J gene lost 7 bases, with 10 bases spanning the gap. This CDR3 is 14 amino acids long. Germline V gene data show CDR1 as MNHEY and CDR2 as SMNVEV (reference sequence). The CDR3 is CASSLDRGNSPLHF. The CDR3 DNA reads TGTGCCAGCAGTTTGGACAGAGGAAATTCACCCCTCCACTTT.

The V call is TRBV10-2, the J call TRBJ1-1; D is perhaps TRBD1 (5 bases). The CDR3 loop spans 15 amino acids. Deletions cut 3 bases from V and 4 bases from J, with 15 bases between. The germline V gene encodes CDR1 WSHSY and CDR2 SAAADI. The CDR3 DNA is TGCGCCAGCAGTGAAATTGGGGCAGTACCCACTGAAGCTTTCTTT. Its protein product is CASSEIGAVPTEAFF.

J is TRBJ1-2 and V is TRBV11-2; tentatively, D is TRBD1 (5 bases). CDR3 length equals 12 residues. In germline, CDR1 is SGHAT, CDR2 FQNNGV. Trimming removed 5 bases at V and 5 bases at J, with 9 bases between. The CDR3 protein is CASSQDSYGYTF. The CDR3 coding sequence is TGTGCCAGCAGCCAAGACAGTTATGGCTACACCTTC.

Only one count was recorded for this clone. A junction end diverges from the germline sequence, so it may reflect a read error. This chain uses TRBV9 with TRBJ2-2; 7 bases align to TRBD1. The length of the CDR3 is 16 residues. Germline V gene lookup returns CDR1 SGDLS and CDR2 YYNGEE. For the CDR3, the DNA is TGTGCCAGCAACGTACTCGAGACAGGGTTCGGCGGGGAGCTGTTTTTT. Translating it yields CASNVLETGFGGELFF.

The rearrangement links TRBV29-1 to TRBJ2-7, with 7 bases matching TRBD2. This CDR3 contains 13 residues. The germline V gene has CDR1 SQVTM and CDR2 ANQGSEA. V dropped 5 bases and J dropped 2; count of bases not matched to a gene: 6. CDR3 DNA sequence: TGCAGCGTTCCGGGAGGACAACCCTACGAGCAGTACTTC. Its protein product is CSVPGGQPYEQYF.

The rearrangement links TRBV4-1 to TRBJ2-1; a possible D gene is TRBD1 (6 bases). The CDR3 is 14 residues long. Germline values: CDR1 MGHRA, CDR2 YSYEKL. Trimming left V 4 bases short and J 9 bases short, with 16 bases between. CDR3 nucleotide sequence: TGCGCCAGCAGCCTGTCAGGGCAAGGGGGTGAGCAGTTCTTC. Protein product: CASSLSGQGGEQFF.

The rearrangement uses TRBV7-9 and TRBJ2-1; 10 nucleotides agree with TRBD2. This CDR3 is built from 16 residues. The germline V gene encodes CDR1 SEHNR and CDR2 FQNEAQ (reference sequence). The V segment lost 5 bases and the J segment 3 bases; nucleotides outside the gene matches: 7. The CDR3 coding sequence is TGTGCCAGCAGCCCCCCGGGACTAGCGAGCTACAATGAGCAGTTCTTC. Its translation: CASSPPGLASYNEQFF.

V usage is TRBV4-1 and J usage is TRBJ2-5; D perhaps matches TRBD2 (7 bases). V lost 4 bases and J 5 bases, leaving 20 bases between the germline ends. Germline V gene sequence: CDR1 MGHRA, CDR2 YSYEKL. This CDR3 region has 16 residues. Written as DNA, the CDR3 is TGCGCCAGCAGCCCCGGGGGGAAGGGGGGGCCGGAGACCCAGTACTTC. This codes for CASSPGGKGGPETQYF.

The chain has TRBV13 and TRBJ2-7; the D gene is possibly TRBD2 (6 bases). CDR3 length equals 14 residues. The germline gives CDR1 PRHDT, CDR2 FYEKMQ (reference sequence). V was pared by 5 bases and J by 5 bases, with 16 bases between. The CDR3 region is CASSEGLRTDEQYF. CDR3 sequence (DNA): TGTGCCAGCAGCGAGGGACTCCGAACGGACGAGCAGTACTTC.

The DNA for the CDR3 is TGCGCCAGCAGCTTGTACGGGACAGGCTCCGAGCAGTACGTC. Its translation: CASSLYGTGSEQYV. The V gene is TRBV5-1, the J gene TRBJ2-7; 8 nucleotides agree with TRBD1. With V trimmed by 1 base and J by 6 bases, 6 bases remained unmatched. Germline V gene lookup returns CDR1 SGHRS and CDR2 YFSETQ. This CDR3 contains 14 residues.

This clone was picked up a small number of times. The chain joins TRBV10-3 to TRBJ2-3; 9 positions match TRBD1. V was pared by 1 base and J by 5 bases, with 4 bases of the junction left unmatched. The CDR3 covers 15 residues. Germline V gives CDR1 ENHRY, CDR2 SYGVKD. CDR3 bases: TGTGCCATCAGTGAGTTACAGGGGGCGAAAGATACGCAGTATTTT. As protein: CAISELQGAKDTQYF.

This CDR3 reads CASSDSASYEQYV. CDR3 DNA: TGTGCCAGCAGTGACTCTGCTAGTTACGAGCAGTACGTC. This rearrangement joins TRBV6-4 to TRBJ2-7, with D uncertain. CDR3 length equals 13 residues. Germline-derived CDR1 and CDR2 are MRHNA and SNTAGT. The V end was cut by 0 bases, the J end by 4 bases, with 7 bases between.

The CDR3 DNA follows: TGTGCCAGCAGTGAATTTACAAACACTGAAGCTTTCTTT. It specifies CASSEFTNTEAFF. The chain carries TRBV25-1 and TRBJ1-1; no clear D. Deletions cut 1 base from V and 2 bases from J, with 5 bases between. Germline V gives CDR1 MGHDK, CDR2 SYGVNS. There are 13 residues in the CDR3.